This passage covers 21 T cell receptor beta chains from one sample sequenced in a study of T-cell reconstitution after alpha-beta-depleted transplantation in children. TCRbeta library construction was performed incorporating unique molecular identifiers. Using its own MiXCR run on the PCR reads, TCRdb lists one record per CDR3 protein. The sample shows about 480,000 distinct CDR3 sequences, approximately 12% of them seen only once. Sequencing was performed on PBMCs from the stem cell graft donor, taken from the stem cell graft. These receptors all stem from a human donor who donated a stem cell graft to a child with combined immunodeficiency.

This clonotype was recorded at least ten times. The chain uses TRBV5-1 and TRBJ1-6, with D hard to call. The germline V gene has CDR1 SGHRS and CDR2 YFSETQ. The CDR3 has 14 amino acids. The germline V and J ends were trimmed by 0 bases and 6 bases, with 7 bases remaining between them. The CDR3 loop is CASSLGRINSPLHF. As DNA, the CDR3 is TGCGCCAGCAGCTTGGGACGGATTAATTCACCCCTCCACTTT.

This clonotype was detected many times. At one end the junction does not follow the germline gene, possibly because of a read error. The chain has TRBV5-6 and TRBJ1-5; TRBD1 matches 7 bases. The V gene's germline CDR1 is SGHDT and CDR2 YYEEEE. CDR3 length: 14 residues. The CDR3 loop reads CASSLRDSTQPQHF. CDR3 DNA sequence: TGTGCCAGCAGCCTCAGGGACAGCACTCAGCCCCAGCATTTT.

In its sample, this clonotype was seen a few times. This chain links TRBV25-1 with TRBJ2-5; either TRBD1 or TRBD2 may fit D (5 bases each). Germline assignment: CDR1 MGHDK and CDR2 SYGVNS. Trimming left V 2 bases short and J 2 bases short, with 12 bases between. The CDR3 sequence is 15 residues long. The DNA of the CDR3 is TGTGCCAGCAGTGAAACGGGGCTTGGTCAAGAGACCCAGTACTTC. Its protein product is CASSETGLGQETQYF. Full variable domain (missing parts from reference TRBV25-1 and TRBJ2-5): EADIYQTPRYLVIGTGKKITLECSQTMGHDKMYWYQQDPGMELHLIHYSYGVNSTEKGDLSSESTVSRIRTEHFPLTLESARPSHTSQYLCASSETGLGQETQYFGPGTRLLVL.

The V gene is TRBV4-2, the J gene TRBJ2-7; TRBD1 matches at 9 bases. There are 15 residues in the CDR3. Losses at the gene ends were 0 bases for V and 2 bases for J; bases not matched to a gene: 2. Germline values: CDR1 LGHNA, CDR2 YNFKEQ. CDR3 in amino acids: CASSQEDRGPYEQYF. The CDR3 DNA follows: TGTGCCAGCAGCCAAGAGGACAGGGGACCCTACGAGCAGTACTTC.

This sequence joins TRBV9 and TRBJ2-3, with TRBD1 matching 7 bases. Germline V gene data show CDR1 as SGDLS and CDR2 as YYNGEE. The CDR3 runs 16 residues. The V and J ends lost 0 bases and 1 base, in that order; junction bases with no gene match: 5. CDR3 sequence (DNA): TGTGCCAGCAGCGTAGAGGGGGCCTCTGGCACAGATACGCAGTATTTT. This translates into CASSVEGASGTDTQYF.

J is TRBJ2-7 and V is TRBV19, with D maybe TRBD2 (5 bases). V lost 6 bases and J lost 6, with 18 bases in between. CDR1 and CDR2 (germline): LNHDA, SQIVND (reference sequence). There are 14 residues in the CDR3. This CDR3 is CASRRAAAGPEQYF. The CDR3 coding sequence is TGTGCCAGTAGGAGAGCGGCTGCCGGTCCCGAGCAGTACTTC.

This clonotype was seen more than once but under ten times. This chain connects TRBV6-6 to TRBJ2-2; D call uncertain. The V and J ends lost 10 bases and 9 bases respectively, with 9 bases between them. The CDR3 is 10 residues long. Germline assignment: CDR1 MNHNY and CDR2 SVGAGI (reference sequence). The CDR3 bases are TGTGCCACCGAGGCCCGGGAGCTGTTTTTT. Translated, it gives CATEARELFF.

The V gene is TRBV12-3 or TRBV12-4, the J gene TRBJ1-1; D not certain. The germline V and J ends were trimmed by 6 bases and 7 bases, with 24 bases remaining between them. There are 16 residues in the CDR3. As DNA, the CDR3 is TGTGCCAGCAGCAACTCCCGGGAGCCCCGACGAGGTGAAGCTTTCTTT. This sequence encodes CASSNSREPRRGEAFF.

This clonotype was observed many times. V is TRBV7-2 and J is TRBJ2-1; 11 bases fit TRBD2. Germline-derived CDR1 and CDR2 are SGHTA and FQGNSA. The CDR3 contains 16 residues. With 2 bases clipped from V and 8 bases from J, the junction kept 8 bases outside the gene matches. The CDR3 here is CASSLIRASGRHEQFF. CDR3 DNA sequence: TGTGCCAGCAGCTTAATACGGGCTAGCGGGAGGCATGAGCAGTTCTTC.

The rearrangement links TRBV4-3 to TRBJ2-1, with D perhaps matching TRBD2 (6 bases). CDR3 length: 16 residues. The germline V gene has CDR1 LGHNA and CDR2 YSLEER. V was clipped by 4 bases and J by 4 bases, with 17 bases between them. The CDR3 protein is CASSPRVRTTYNEQFF. CDR3 coding DNA: TGCGCCAGCAGCCCCCGAGTAAGGACTACATACAATGAGCAGTTCTTC.

There are many counts of this clonotype. This chain links TRBV12-3 or TRBV12-4 with TRBJ2-1, with a tentative D call TRBD1 (6 bases). The CDR3 is 21 residues long. Trimming cost V 3 bases and J 0 bases, with 27 bases left between them. CDR3 DNA sequence: TGTGCCAGCAGTTTGACAGGCCGGCCGGCCCCCAAAAGGTACTCCTACAATGAGCAGTTCTTC. Amino acid sequence: CASSLTGRPAPKRYSYNEQFF.

This clonotype was counted at least ten times. The rearrangement uses TRBV29-1 and TRBJ1-3; possible D gene TRBD1, 5 bases. V was trimmed by 7 bases and J by 0 bases, leaving 13 bases between them. CDR1 and CDR2 from the germline V gene are SQVTM and ANQGSEA. The CDR3 length is 14 residues. CDR3 in amino acids: CSAGGFSSGNTIYF. The CDR3 bases are TGCAGCGCGGGGGGATTCAGCTCTGGAAACACCATATATTTT.

The chain joins TRBV12-3 or TRBV12-4 to TRBJ2-7; possibly TRBD1 for D (6 bases). The CDR3 has 12 amino acids. Between the trimmed V and J ends, which lost 4 bases and 5 bases, there was a span of 9 bases. The CDR3 nucleotides read TGTGCCAGCAGTTACGACAGGAACGAGCAGTACTTC. It specifies CASSYDRNEQYF.

This clonotype was counted between two and nine times. The chain employs TRBV7-9 and TRBJ2-7; D remains unclear. The CDR3 extends over 14 amino acids. Trimming stripped 1 base from V and 2 bases from J, with 9 bases between. The germline V gene encodes CDR1 SEHNR and CDR2 FQNEAQ (reference sequence). The CDR3 sequence: CASSLEASPYEQYF. The CDR3 coding sequence is TGTGCCAGCAGCTTAGAGGCCTCCCCCTACGAGCAGTACTTC.

This clonotype appeared a few times. The rearrangement joins TRBV2 to TRBJ2-3, with TRBD2 as a possible D gene (6 bases). Germline V gene lookup returns CDR1 SNHLY and CDR2 FYNNEI. The CDR3 totals 15 residues. Trimming took off 6 bases at V and 0 bases at J, with 13 bases between the two ends. This chain's CDR3 is CASRGGFQSTDTQYF. The DNA for the CDR3 is TGTGCCAGCAGGGGAGGCTTCCAAAGCACAGATACGCAGTATTTT.

Ten or more counts support this clonotype. This rearrangement joins TRBV5-1 to TRBJ2-7; tentatively, D is TRBD2 (6 bases). Per germline, CDR1 SGHRS and CDR2 YFSETQ. V was cut by 4 bases and J by 5 bases, with 22 bases left in between. The CDR3 has 16 amino acids. The CDR3 DNA is TGCGCCAGCAGCAGGATCAGGAGGGGCGTCCGAGACGAGCAGTACTTC. The encoded protein is CASSRIRRGVRDEQYF.

The chain employs TRBV20-1 and TRBJ2-4; possible D gene TRBD2, 6 bases. V was shortened by 0 bases and J by 8 bases, with 14 bases between the two germline ends. The germline gives CDR1 DFQATT, CDR2 SNEGSKA (reference sequence). The CDR3 totals 14 residues. The CDR3 here is CSARDRLSGDIQYF. The DNA for the CDR3 is TGCAGTGCTAGAGATCGACTATCGGGGGACATTCAGTACTTC.

About this clonotype: One end of the junction does not line up with germline, which may come from a read error. V is TRBV2 and J is TRBJ2-1; maybe TRBD2 (7 bases). Germline V lookup: CDR1 SNHLY, CDR2 FYNNEI. This CDR3 region has 12 residues. CDR3 in amino acids: CASSGQWGGRNF. As DNA, the CDR3 is TGTGCCAGCAGTGGTCAGTGGGGGGGCCGTAACTTC.

This clonotype was counted many times. This chain connects TRBV6-4 to TRBJ1-5, with D maybe TRBD1 (6 bases). The V gene's germline CDR1 is MRHNA and CDR2 SNTAGT. The V end was cut by 2 bases, the J end by 4 bases, with 18 bases between. The CDR3 extends over 17 amino acids. For the CDR3, the DNA is TGTGCCAGCAGTGACCAGACAGGAGAACAAGGTAATCAGCCCCAGCATTTT. This encodes CASSDQTGEQGNQPQHF.

Many counts were recorded for this clonotype. The V call is TRBV12-3 or TRBV12-4, the J call TRBJ2-1, with D unresolved. Trimming removed 3 bases from V and 0 bases from J, with 6 bases in between. The CDR3 is 14 residues long. The chain's CDR3 is CASSLTRSYNEQFF. CDR3 nucleotide sequence: TGTGCCAGCAGTTTGACTCGCTCCTACAATGAGCAGTTCTTC.

This clonotype was observed once. The chain employs TRBV4-1 and TRBJ1-1, with D possibly TRBD1 on 5 matching bases. CDR1 and CDR2 from the germline V gene are MGHRA and YSYEKL. V lost 6 bases to trimming and J lost 0 bases, with 11 bases between them. The CDR3 consists of 14 residues. The CDR3 is CASRLTGLNTEAFF. The DNA of the CDR3 is TGCGCCAGCAGACTTACAGGACTGAACACTGAAGCTTTCTTT.